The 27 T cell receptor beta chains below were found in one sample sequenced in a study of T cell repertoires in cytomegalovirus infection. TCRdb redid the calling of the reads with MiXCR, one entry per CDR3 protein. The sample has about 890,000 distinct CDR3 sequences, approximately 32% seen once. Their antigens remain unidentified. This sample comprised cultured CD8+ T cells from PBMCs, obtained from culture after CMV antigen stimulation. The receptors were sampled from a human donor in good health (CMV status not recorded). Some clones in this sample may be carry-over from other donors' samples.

As DNA, the CDR3 is TGTGCCAGCAGCCTCCGGCGGGAGCGGGGCACAGATACGCAGTATTTT. It codes for CASSLRRERGTDTQYF. The chain is built from TRBV5-4 and TRBJ2-3, with TRBD2 matching over 7 bases. Germline trimming cut 4 bases from V and 1 base from J; bases unmatched to any gene: 9. Germline V lookup: CDR1 SGHNT, CDR2 YYREEE (reference sequence). The CDR3 is 16 amino acids. The whole variable domain, filled in from reference TRBV5-4 and TRBJ2-3, reads ETGVTQSPTHLIKTRGQQVTLRCSSQSGHNTVSWYQQALGQGPQFIFQYYREEENGRGNFPPRFSGLQFPNYSSELNVNALELDDSALYLCASSLRRERGTDTQYFGPGTRLTVL.

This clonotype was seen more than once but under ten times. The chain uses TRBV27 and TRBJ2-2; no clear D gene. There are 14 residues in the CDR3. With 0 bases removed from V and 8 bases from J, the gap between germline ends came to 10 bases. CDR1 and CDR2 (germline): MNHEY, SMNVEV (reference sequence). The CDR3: CASSLSFVAGELFF. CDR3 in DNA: TGTGCCAGCAGTTTATCGTTCGTGGCGGGGGAGCTGTTTTTT.

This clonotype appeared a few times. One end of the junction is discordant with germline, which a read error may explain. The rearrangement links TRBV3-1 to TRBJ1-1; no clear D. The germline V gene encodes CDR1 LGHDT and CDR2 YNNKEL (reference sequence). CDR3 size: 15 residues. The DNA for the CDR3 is TGTGCCAGCAGTCAAGAAGGAGTAGGGAATACTGAAGCTTTCTTT. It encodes CASSQEGVGNTEAFF.

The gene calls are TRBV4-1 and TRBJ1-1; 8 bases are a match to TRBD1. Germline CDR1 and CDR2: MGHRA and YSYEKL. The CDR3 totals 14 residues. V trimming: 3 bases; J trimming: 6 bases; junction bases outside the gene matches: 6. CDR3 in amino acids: CASSQVDRGSEAFF. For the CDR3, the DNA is TGCGCCAGCAGCCAGGTAGACAGGGGCTCTGAAGCTTTCTTT.

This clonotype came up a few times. The CDR3 DNA is TGTGCCAGCAGAGGACAGGGCCCCGCACTTTTCTATACGCAGTATTTT. Translation gives CASRGQGPALFYTQYF. This chain connects TRBV6-6 to TRBJ2-3; 8 positions agree with TRBD1. Losses at the gene ends were 6 bases for V and 7 bases for J; bases not matched to a gene: 15. Germline-derived CDR1 and CDR2 are MNHNY and SVGAGI (reference sequence). The CDR3 is made up of 16 amino acids.

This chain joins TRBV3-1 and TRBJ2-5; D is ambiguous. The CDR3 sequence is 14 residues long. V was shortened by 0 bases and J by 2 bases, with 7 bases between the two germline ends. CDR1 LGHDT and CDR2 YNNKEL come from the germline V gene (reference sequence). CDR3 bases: TGTGCCAGCAGCCAAGATCAGCCACAAGAGACCCAGTACTTC. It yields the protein CASSQDQPQETQYF.

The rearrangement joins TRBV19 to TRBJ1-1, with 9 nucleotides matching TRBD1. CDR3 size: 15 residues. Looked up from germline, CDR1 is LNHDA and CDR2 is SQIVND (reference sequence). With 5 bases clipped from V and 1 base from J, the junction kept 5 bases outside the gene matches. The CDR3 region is CASSPRTGANTEAFF. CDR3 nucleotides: TGTGCCAGTAGTCCGAGGACAGGGGCGAACACTGAAGCTTTCTTT.

The CDR3 sequence is CASSYGGRGEKLFF. In nucleotides, the CDR3 is TGTGCCAGCAGTTACGGGGGTAGAGGTGAAAAACTGTTTTTT. The rearrangement uses TRBV12-3 or TRBV12-4 and TRBJ1-4; tentatively, D is TRBD1 (5 bases). This CDR3 is built from 14 residues. V was trimmed by 4 bases and J by 7 bases, leaving 13 bases between them.

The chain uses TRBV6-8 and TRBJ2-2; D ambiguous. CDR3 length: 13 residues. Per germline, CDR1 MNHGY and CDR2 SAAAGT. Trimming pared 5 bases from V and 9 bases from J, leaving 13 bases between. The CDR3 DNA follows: TGTGCCAGCAGTGTTAGGTTCCAATGGGAGCTGTTTTTT. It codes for CASSVRFQWELFF.

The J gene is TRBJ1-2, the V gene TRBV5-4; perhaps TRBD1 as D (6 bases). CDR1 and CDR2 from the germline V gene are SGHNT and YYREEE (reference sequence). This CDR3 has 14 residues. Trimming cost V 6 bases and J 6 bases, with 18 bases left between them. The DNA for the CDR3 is TGTGCCAGCACCATTCAACAGGGACCGGATGGCTACACCTTC. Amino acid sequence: CASTIQQGPDGYTF.

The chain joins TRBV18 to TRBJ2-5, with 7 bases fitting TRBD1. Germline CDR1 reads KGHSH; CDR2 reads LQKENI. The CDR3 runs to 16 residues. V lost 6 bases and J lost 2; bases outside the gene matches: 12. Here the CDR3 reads CASSPGPGTVQETQYF. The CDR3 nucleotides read TGTGCCAGCTCTCCAGGACCCGGGACAGTTCAAGAGACCCAGTACTTC.

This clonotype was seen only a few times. The CDR3 DNA reads TGTGCCAGCAGCGCCGTCCGGGATACCAAAAACATTCAGTACTTC. This gives the protein CASSAVRDTKNIQYF. The chain has TRBV7-9 and TRBJ2-4; possible D gene TRBD2, 5 bases. The CDR3 length is 15 residues. Trimming cost V 5 bases and J 2 bases, with 13 bases left between them. Germline CDR1 is SEHNR and CDR2 is FQNEAQ (reference sequence).

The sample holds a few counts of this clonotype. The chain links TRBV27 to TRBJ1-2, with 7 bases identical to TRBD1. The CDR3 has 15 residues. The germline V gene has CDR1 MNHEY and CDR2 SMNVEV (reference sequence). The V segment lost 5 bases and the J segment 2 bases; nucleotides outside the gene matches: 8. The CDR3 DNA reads TGTGCCAGCAGTCCTAGGGACAGAGAGAACTATGGCTACACCTTC. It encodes CASSPRDRENYGYTF.

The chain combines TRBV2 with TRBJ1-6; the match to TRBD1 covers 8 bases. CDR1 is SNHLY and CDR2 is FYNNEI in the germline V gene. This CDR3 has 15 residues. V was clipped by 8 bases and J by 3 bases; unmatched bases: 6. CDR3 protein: CASSPGQDYNSPLHF. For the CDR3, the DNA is TGTGCCAGCTCTCCGGGACAGGACTATAATTCACCCCTCCACTTT.

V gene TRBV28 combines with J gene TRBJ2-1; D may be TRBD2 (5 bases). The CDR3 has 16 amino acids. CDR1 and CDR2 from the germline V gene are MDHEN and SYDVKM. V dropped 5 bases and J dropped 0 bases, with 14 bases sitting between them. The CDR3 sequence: CASSLRAYVSYNEQFF. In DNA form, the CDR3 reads TGTGCCAGCAGTCTGCGGGCATATGTCTCCTACAATGAGCAGTTCTTC.

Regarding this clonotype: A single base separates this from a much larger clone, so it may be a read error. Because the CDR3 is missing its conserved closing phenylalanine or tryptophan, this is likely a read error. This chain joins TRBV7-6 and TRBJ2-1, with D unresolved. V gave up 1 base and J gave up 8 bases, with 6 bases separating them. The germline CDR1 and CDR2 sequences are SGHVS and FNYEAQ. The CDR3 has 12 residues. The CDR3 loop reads CASSLETHEQFS. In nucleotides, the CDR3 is TGTGCCAGCAGCTTAGAAACCCATGAGCAGTTCTCC.

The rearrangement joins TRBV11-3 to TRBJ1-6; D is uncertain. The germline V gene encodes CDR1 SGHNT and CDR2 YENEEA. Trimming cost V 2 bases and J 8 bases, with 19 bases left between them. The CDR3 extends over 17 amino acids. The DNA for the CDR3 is TGTGCCAGCAGCTTATTAAAACCCGGTGACGGATATTCACCCCTCCACTTT. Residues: CASSLLKPGDGYSPLHF. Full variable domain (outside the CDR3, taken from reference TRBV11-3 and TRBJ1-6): EAGVVQSPRYKIIEKKQPVAFWCNPISGHNTLYWYLQNLGQGPELLIRYENEEAVDDSQLPKDRFSAERLKGVDSTLKIQPAELGDSAVYLCASSLLKPGDGYSPLHFGNGTRLTVT.

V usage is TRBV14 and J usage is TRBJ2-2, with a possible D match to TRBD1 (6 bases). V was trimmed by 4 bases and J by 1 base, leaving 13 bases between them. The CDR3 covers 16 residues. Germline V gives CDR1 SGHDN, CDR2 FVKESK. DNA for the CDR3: TGTGCCAGCAGCCCTTTTTTGACAGGGAACACCGGGGAGCTGTTTTTT. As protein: CASSPFLTGNTGELFF.

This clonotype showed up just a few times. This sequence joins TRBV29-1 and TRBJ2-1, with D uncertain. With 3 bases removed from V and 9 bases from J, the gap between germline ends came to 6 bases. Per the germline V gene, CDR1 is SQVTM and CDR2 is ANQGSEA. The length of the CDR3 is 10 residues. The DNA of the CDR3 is TGCAGCGTTGAGGTCGGTGAGCAGTTCTTC. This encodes CSVEVGEQFF.

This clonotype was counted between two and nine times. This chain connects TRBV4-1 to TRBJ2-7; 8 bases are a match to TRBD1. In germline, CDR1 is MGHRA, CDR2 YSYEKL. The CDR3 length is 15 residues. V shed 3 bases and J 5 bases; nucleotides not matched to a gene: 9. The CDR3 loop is CASSHSQGALNEQYF. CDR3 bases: TGCGCCAGCAGCCATAGTCAGGGGGCCCTTAACGAGCAGTACTTC.

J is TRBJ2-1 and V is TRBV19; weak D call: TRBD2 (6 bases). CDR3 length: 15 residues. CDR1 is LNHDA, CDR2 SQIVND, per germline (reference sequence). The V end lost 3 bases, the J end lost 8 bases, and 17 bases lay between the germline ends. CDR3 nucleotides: TGTGCCAGTAGTATTTTCGGGGGACCTAAAGATGAGCAGTTCTTC. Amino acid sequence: CASSIFGGPKDEQFF.

Here the CDR3 reads CSARDGRDYEQYF. The CDR3 coding sequence is TGCAGTGCTAGAGATGGCAGGGACTACGAGCAGTACTTC. The chain combines TRBV20-1 with TRBJ2-7, with a tentative D call TRBD1 (5 bases). The germline V gene has CDR1 DFQATT and CDR2 SNEGSKA (reference sequence). Trimming took 0 bases from V and 3 from J, leaving 9 bases between them. This CDR3 region has 13 residues.

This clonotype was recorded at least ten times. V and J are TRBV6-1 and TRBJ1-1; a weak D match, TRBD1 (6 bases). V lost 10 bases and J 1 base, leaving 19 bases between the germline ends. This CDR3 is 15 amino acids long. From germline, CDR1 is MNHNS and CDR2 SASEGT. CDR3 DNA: TGTGCCATCTTTCCTGGGGGACAAACGAACACTGAAGCTTTCTTT. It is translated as CAIFPGGQTNTEAFF.

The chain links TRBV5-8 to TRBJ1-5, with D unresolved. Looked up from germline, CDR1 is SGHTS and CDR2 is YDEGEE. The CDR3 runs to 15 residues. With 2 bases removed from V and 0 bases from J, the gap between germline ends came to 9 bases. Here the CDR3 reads CASSFGQHSNQPQHF. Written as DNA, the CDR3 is TGTGCCAGCAGCTTTGGGCAGCATAGCAATCAGCCCCAGCATTTT.

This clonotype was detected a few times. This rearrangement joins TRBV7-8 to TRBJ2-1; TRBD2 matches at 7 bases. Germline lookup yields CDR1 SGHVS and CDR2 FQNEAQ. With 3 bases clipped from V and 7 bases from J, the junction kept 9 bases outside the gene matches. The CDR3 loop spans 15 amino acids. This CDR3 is CASSFDVGGGNEQFF. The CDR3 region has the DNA TGTGCCAGCAGCTTTGATGTGGGGGGGGGGAATGAGCAGTTCTTC.

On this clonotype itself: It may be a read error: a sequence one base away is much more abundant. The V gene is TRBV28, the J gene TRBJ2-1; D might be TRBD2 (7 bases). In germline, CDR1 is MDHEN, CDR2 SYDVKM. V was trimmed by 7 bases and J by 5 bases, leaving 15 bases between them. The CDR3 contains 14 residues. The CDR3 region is CASTWRGTNNEQFF. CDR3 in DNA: TGTGCCAGCACGTGGCGGGGGACAAACAATGAGCAGTTCTTC.

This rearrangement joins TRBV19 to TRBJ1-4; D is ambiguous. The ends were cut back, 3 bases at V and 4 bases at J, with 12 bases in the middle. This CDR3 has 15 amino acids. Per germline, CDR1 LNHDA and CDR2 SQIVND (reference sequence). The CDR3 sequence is CASSMVAQINEKLFF. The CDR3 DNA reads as TGTGCCAGTAGTATGGTGGCGCAGATTAATGAAAAACTGTTTTTT.